Listed below are T cell receptor beta chains from one sample, sequenced in a study of blood T cell repertoires in COVID-19. Profiled with immunoSEQ multiplex PCR; TCRdb holds only in-frame clones, not every one. The sample yields roughly 100,000 clones, over 75% seen once. Sequenced input: peripheral blood. Source of these receptors: a human donor in a cohort sampled during active or convalescent COVID-19. The CDR3 runs from the conserved cysteine through the conserved F or W. Fields, in order: CDR3 DNA, CDR3 protein, clone size, J gene, V gene, D gene. The D gene is left open where the match is weak. Clone size is not always given. Where it is, it says once, few, many or a class for expanded clones.

CDR3 DNA: TGTGCCAGCAGTGACGCAGGGAACACTGAAGCTTTCTTT
CDR3 protein: CASSDAGNTEAFF
clone size: NA
J gene: TRBJ1-1
V gene: TRBV2
D gene: NA

CDR3 DNA: TGCGCCAGCAGCTGGCGGGGCCGCGAGACCCAGTACTTC
CDR3 protein: CASSWRGRETQYF
clone size: NA
J gene: TRBJ2-5
V gene: TRBV5-1
D gene: NA

CDR3 DNA: TGCAGTGCTAGTACGACAAGTTCCTCCCACGTGGATACGCAGTATTTT
CDR3 protein: CSASTTSSSHVDTQYF
clone size: few
J gene: TRBJ2-3
V gene: TRBV20-1
D gene: NA

CDR3 DNA: TGTGCCACCAGTGATCACAGGGTTCTGGGAGATACGCAGTATTTT
CDR3 protein: CATSDHRVLGDTQYF
clone size: NA
J gene: TRBJ2-3
V gene: TRBV24-1
D gene: NA

CDR3 DNA: TGTGCCAGCAGTCCAAGGGGGTCTGGGGCCAACGTCCTGACTTTC
CDR3 protein: CASSPRGSGANVLTF
clone size: NA
J gene: TRBJ2-6
V gene: TRBV11-3
D gene: NA

CDR3 DNA: TGTGCCAGTAACAGAGCGGACACCATATATTTT
CDR3 protein: CASNRADTIYF
clone size: NA
J gene: TRBJ1-3
V gene: TRBV19
D gene: NA

CDR3 DNA: TGTGCCAGCAGCCCCCGGACTAGCGGACCCCCATACGAGCAGTACTTC
CDR3 protein: CASSPRTSGPPYEQYF
clone size: NA
J gene: TRBJ2-7
V gene: TRBV7-2
D gene: TRBD2

CDR3 DNA: TGTGCCACCGCACAGGGGGGCTCTGGAAACACCATATATTTT
CDR3 protein: CATAQGGSGNTIYF
clone size: NA
J gene: TRBJ1-3
V gene: TRBV15
D gene: TRBD1

CDR3 DNA: TGTGCCAGCAGTCCCCAAGCTTTCTCTGGAAACACCATATATTTT
CDR3 protein: CASSPQAFSGNTIYF
clone size: NA
J gene: TRBJ1-3
V gene: TRBV11-2
D gene: NA

CDR3 DNA: TGCGCCAGCAGCCAGGGAGGCGGGGCTTTGGGTGCTTTCTTT
CDR3 protein: CASSQGGGALGAFF
clone size: NA
J gene: TRBJ1-1
V gene: TRBV4-3
D gene: NA

CDR3 DNA: TGTGCCACCAGCAGAGATCAGGCGGGTAGCTCCTACAATGAGCAGTTCTTC
CDR3 protein: CATSRDQAGSSYNEQFF
clone size: NA
J gene: TRBJ2-1
V gene: TRBV15
D gene: NA

CDR3 DNA: TGTGCCAGCAGCTTCGAGCGGAGACAAGAGACCCAGTACTTC
CDR3 protein: CASSFERRQETQYF
clone size: NA
J gene: TRBJ2-5
V gene: TRBV7-9
D gene: NA

CDR3 DNA: TGTGCCAGCAGCGTAGATTGGGGGGATCAGCCCCAGCATTTT
CDR3 protein: CASSVDWGDQPQHF
clone size: NA
J gene: TRBJ1-5
V gene: TRBV9
D gene: NA

CDR3 DNA: TGTGCCGGGGGGGGGACAGGGGGCTACGAGCAGTACTTC
CDR3 protein: CAGGGTGGYEQYF
clone size: NA
J gene: TRBJ2-7
V gene: TRBV30
D gene: TRBD1

CDR3 DNA: TGTGCCAGCTCACCTACAGGGGGCACCTCCAATGAGCAGTTCTTC
CDR3 protein: CASSPTGGTSNEQFF
clone size: NA
J gene: TRBJ2-1
V gene: TRBV18
D gene: TRBD1

CDR3 DNA: TGCGCCAGCAGCTTGGAACCGCAGGGGGCAACTAATGAAAAACTGTTTTTT
CDR3 protein: CASSLEPQGATNEKLFF
clone size: NA
J gene: TRBJ1-4
V gene: TRBV5-1
D gene: TRBD1

CDR3 DNA: TGTGCCAGCAGGATAACTATCAAGAACACTGAAGCTTTCTTT
CDR3 protein: CASRITIKNTEAFF
clone size: NA
J gene: TRBJ1-1
V gene: TRBV6-1
D gene: NA

CDR3 DNA: TGTGCCACCAGTGCCCGATTGGTACTAGCGGGGGACAATGAGCAGTTCTTC
CDR3 protein: CATSARLVLAGDNEQFF
clone size: once
J gene: TRBJ2-1
V gene: TRBV24-1
D gene: TRBD2

CDR3 DNA: TGTGCCAGCAGCCCCGGCAGGGCCAGTACCGGGGAGCTGTTTTTT
CDR3 protein: CASSPGRASTGELFF
clone size: NA
J gene: TRBJ2-2
V gene: TRBV9
D gene: NA

CDR3 DNA: TGCAGCGGGCGAGCGGGGGGGAGTGAAAAACTGTTTTTT
CDR3 protein: CSGRAGGSEKLFF
clone size: NA
J gene: TRBJ1-4
V gene: TRBV29-1
D gene: NA

CDR3 DNA: TGCGCCAGCAGCTTGCCTGGCCCGCGGGGTGAAGCTTTCTTT
CDR3 protein: CASSLPGPRGEAFF
clone size: few
J gene: TRBJ1-1
V gene: TRBV5-1
D gene: NA

CDR3 DNA: TGTGCCAGCAAGTGGGCAGGGGTTAGCAATCAGCCCCAGCATTTT
CDR3 protein: CASKWAGVSNQPQHF
clone size: few
J gene: TRBJ1-5
V gene: TRBV28
D gene: NA

CDR3 DNA: TGCAGCGTTGAAAGGCGAGACAGGGCTCTTCGGTATGGCTACACCTTC
CDR3 protein: CSVERRDRALRYGYTF
clone size: NA
J gene: TRBJ1-2
V gene: TRBV29-1
D gene: TRBD1

CDR3 DNA: TGTGCCAGCAGACAGGGCAATGAGCAGTTCTTC
CDR3 protein: CASRQGNEQFF
clone size: NA
J gene: TRBJ2-1
V gene: TRBV2
D gene: NA

CDR3 DNA: TGTGCCAGTACACCCCAGGGGGAAGATGAGCAGTTCTTC
CDR3 protein: CASTPQGEDEQFF
clone size: NA
J gene: TRBJ2-1
V gene: TRBV6-5
D gene: TRBD1

CDR3 DNA: TGTGCCAGCAGCCACTCAGAAGGAGTAAATCAGCCCCAGCATTTT
CDR3 protein: CASSHSEGVNQPQHF
clone size: NA
J gene: TRBJ1-5
V gene: TRBV9
D gene: NA

CDR3 DNA: TGTGCCAGCAGCTTTCGTTTTACAGGGACTAATGAAAAACTGTTTTTT
CDR3 protein: CASSFRFTGTNEKLFF
clone size: NA
J gene: TRBJ1-4
V gene: TRBV11-2
D gene: NA

CDR3 DNA: TGTGCCTGGAGCTTGGCCCTGAACACTGAAGCTTTCTTT
CDR3 protein: CAWSLALNTEAFF
clone size: NA
J gene: TRBJ1-1
V gene: TRBV30
D gene: NA

CDR3 DNA: TGTGCCAGCAGCCCAGGGACTCCCGGACCTGAAGCTTTCTTT
CDR3 protein: CASSPGTPGPEAFF
clone size: few
J gene: TRBJ1-1
V gene: TRBV9
D gene: NA

CDR3 DNA: TGTGCCAGCAGACCACAGGGACCTCCCTACGAGCAGTACTTC
CDR3 protein: CASRPQGPPYEQYF
clone size: NA
J gene: TRBJ2-7
V gene: TRBV6-6
D gene: NA

CDR3 DNA: TGTGCCAGCAGTTCAAACAAGTACGAGCAGTACTTC
CDR3 protein: CASSSNKYEQYF
clone size: NA
J gene: TRBJ2-7
V gene: TRBV27
D gene: NA

CDR3 DNA: TGTGCCAGCAGCTACGACGGCCCAGGGGGGGAAAAACTGTTTTTT
CDR3 protein: CASSYDGPGGEKLFF
clone size: NA
J gene: TRBJ1-4
V gene: TRBV3-1/TRBV3-2
D gene: TRBD1

CDR3 DNA: TGTGCCAGCTCCACGGTCGGGGAAGGCAATCAGCCCCAGCATTTT
CDR3 protein: CASSTVGEGNQPQHF
clone size: NA
J gene: TRBJ1-5
V gene: TRBV18
D gene: NA

CDR3 DNA: TGTGCCAGCAGCTCTTCCGGGGCGGGGGCCAACTCCTACAATGAGCAGTTCTTC
CDR3 protein: CASSSSGAGANSYNEQFF
clone size: NA
J gene: TRBJ2-1
V gene: TRBV3-1/TRBV3-2
D gene: NA

CDR3 DNA: TGTGCCAGTAGTATTAGGTCTAGCGGCAGCACAGATACGCAGTATTTT
CDR3 protein: CASSIRSSGSTDTQYF
clone size: NA
J gene: TRBJ2-3
V gene: TRBV19
D gene: TRBD2

CDR3 DNA: TGTGCCAGCAGCCAGGGACTAGCGGGGACAACAGATACGCAGTATTTT
CDR3 protein: CASSQGLAGTTDTQYF
clone size: NA
J gene: TRBJ2-3
V gene: TRBV3-1/TRBV3-2
D gene: TRBD2

CDR3 DNA: TGCGCCAGCAGCCATACACCGGGACAGGGTTATTTGTCCTATGGCTACACCTTC
CDR3 protein: CASSHTPGQGYLSYGYTF
clone size: few
J gene: TRBJ1-2
V gene: TRBV4-1
D gene: TRBD1

CDR3 DNA: TGTGCCAGCAGCTTGAGATGGCAGGGGCTAGAGAATGAGCAGTTCTTC
CDR3 protein: CASSLRWQGLENEQFF
clone size: once
J gene: TRBJ2-1
V gene: TRBV5-5
D gene: NA

CDR3 DNA: TGTGCCAGCATGCAGGAGGCAGATACGCAGTATTTT
CDR3 protein: CASMQEADTQYF
clone size: NA
J gene: TRBJ2-3
V gene: TRBV2
D gene: NA

CDR3 DNA: TGTGCCAGCAGCGAGGGTTTCTCCTATGGCTACACCTTC
CDR3 protein: CASSEGFSYGYTF
clone size: NA
J gene: TRBJ1-2
V gene: TRBV5-6
D gene: NA